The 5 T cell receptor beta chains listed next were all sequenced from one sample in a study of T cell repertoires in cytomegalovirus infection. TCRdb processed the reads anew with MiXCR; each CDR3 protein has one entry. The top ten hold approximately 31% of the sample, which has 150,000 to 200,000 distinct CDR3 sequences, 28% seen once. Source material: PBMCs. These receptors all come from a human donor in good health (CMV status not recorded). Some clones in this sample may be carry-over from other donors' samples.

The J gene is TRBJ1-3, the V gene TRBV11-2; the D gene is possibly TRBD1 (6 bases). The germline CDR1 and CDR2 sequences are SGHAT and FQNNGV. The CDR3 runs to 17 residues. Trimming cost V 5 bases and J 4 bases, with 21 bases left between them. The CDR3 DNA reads TGTGCCAGCAGCCCGCAACAGGGACTAACTTCAGGAAACACCATATATTTT. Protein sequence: CASSPQQGLTSGNTIYF.

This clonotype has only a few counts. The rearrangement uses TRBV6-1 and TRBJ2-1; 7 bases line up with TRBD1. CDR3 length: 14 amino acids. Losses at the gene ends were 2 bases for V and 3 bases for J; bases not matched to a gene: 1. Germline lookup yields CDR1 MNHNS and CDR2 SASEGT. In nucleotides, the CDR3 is TGTGCCAGCAGTGAACGGGACAGCTACAATGAGCAGTTCTTC. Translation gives CASSERDSYNEQFF.

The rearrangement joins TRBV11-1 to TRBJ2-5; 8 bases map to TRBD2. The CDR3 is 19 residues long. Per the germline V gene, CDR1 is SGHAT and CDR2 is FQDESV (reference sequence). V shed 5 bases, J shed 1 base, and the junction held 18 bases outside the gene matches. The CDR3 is CASSPTMSGGRRFQETQYF. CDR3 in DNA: TGTGCCAGCAGCCCGACTATGAGCGGGGGACGCAGATTCCAAGAGACCCAGTACTTC.

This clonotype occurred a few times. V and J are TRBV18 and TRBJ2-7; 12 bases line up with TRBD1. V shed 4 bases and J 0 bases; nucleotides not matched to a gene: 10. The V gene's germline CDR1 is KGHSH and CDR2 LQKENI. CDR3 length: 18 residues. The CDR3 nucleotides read TGTGCCAGCTCACAAGCCGGGACAGGGGGCGCGGGCTCCTACGAGCAGTACTTC. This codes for CASSQAGTGGAGSYEQYF.

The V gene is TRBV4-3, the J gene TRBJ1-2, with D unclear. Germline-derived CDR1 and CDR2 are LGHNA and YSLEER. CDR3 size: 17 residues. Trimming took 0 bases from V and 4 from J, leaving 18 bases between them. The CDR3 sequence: CASSQEVAPSASYGYTF. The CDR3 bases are TGCGCCAGCAGCCAAGAAGTAGCGCCGTCTGCTAGCTATGGCTACACCTTC.